This T cell receptor (beta chain) is drawn from a study of blood T cells in healthy people across ages. The study's findings and limits: The fall in TCR beta diversity per million T cells was roughly linear with age. Any conclusive comparison of naive versus antigen-experienced cells was prevented by using unsorted PBMCs.

V was pared by 6 bases and J by 3 bases, with 7 bases of the junction left unmatched. From germline, CDR1 is SGHNT and CDR2 YENEEA. This CDR3 spans 15 amino acids. As for this clonotype: Antigen unknown.

Combining a sample-barcoded 5' primer with a J-beta primer mix, a second PCR ran for roughly 6 to 12 cycles. A single record per CDR3 protein comes from TCRdb applying MiXCR to the 5' RACE reads. The table shows hundreds of thousands of distinct CDR3 sequences, with roughly 44% occurring only once. Peripheral blood, about 10 milliliters per donor, was collected. The V call is TRBV11-3, the J call TRBJ2-7, with 11 nucleotides matching TRBD1. This sequence originates from a man in his sixties in good health. The sample comprised blood. The CDR3 loop reads CASSLRGTGGYEQYF. The CDR3 nucleotides are TGTGCCAGCAGTCTCCGGGGGACAGGGGGCTACGAGCAGTACTTC.